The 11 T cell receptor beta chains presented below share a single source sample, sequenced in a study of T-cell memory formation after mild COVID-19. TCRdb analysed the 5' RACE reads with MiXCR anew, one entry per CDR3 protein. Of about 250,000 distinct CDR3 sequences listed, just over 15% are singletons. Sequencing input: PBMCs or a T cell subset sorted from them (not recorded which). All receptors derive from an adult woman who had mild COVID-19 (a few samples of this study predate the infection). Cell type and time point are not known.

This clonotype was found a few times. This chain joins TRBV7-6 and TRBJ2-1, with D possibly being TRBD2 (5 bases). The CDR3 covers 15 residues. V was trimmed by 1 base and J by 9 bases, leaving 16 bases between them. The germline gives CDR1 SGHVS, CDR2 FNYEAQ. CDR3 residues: CASSLGGLAVSEQFF. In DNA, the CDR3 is TGTGCCAGCAGCTTAGGAGGTCTAGCAGTTAGTGAGCAGTTCTTC.

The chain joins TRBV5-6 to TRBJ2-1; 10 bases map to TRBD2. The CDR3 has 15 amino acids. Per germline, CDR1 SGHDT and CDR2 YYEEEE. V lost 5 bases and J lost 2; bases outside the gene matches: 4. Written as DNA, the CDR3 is TGTGCCAGCAGACAAGCGGGAGGGGCCTACAATGAGCAGTTCTTC. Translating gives CASRQAGGAYNEQFF. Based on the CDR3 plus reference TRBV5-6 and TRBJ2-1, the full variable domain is DAGVTQSPTHLIKTRGQQVTLRCSPKSGHDTVSWYQQALGQGPQFIFQYYEEEERQRGNFPDRFSGHQFPNYSSELNVNALLLGDSALYLCASRQAGGAYNEQFFGPGTRLTVL.

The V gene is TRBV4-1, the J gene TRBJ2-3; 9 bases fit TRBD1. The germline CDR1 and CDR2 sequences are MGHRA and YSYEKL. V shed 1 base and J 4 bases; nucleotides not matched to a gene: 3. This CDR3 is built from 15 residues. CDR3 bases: TGCGCCAGCAGCCAAGGGGACAGGGATGCAGATACGCAGTATTTT. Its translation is CASSQGDRDADTQYF.

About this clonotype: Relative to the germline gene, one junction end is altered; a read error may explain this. CDR3 DNA sequence: TGCGCCAGCAGCTTGGATACCGGACAGGGCGTCCCTCCTTGCTTC. This encodes CASSLDTGQGVPPCF. V gene TRBV5-1 combines with J gene TRBJ2-7; 8 bases match TRBD1. The CDR3 loop spans 15 amino acids. Germline V gene lookup returns CDR1 SGHRS and CDR2 YFSETQ. The variable domain in full, completed from reference TRBV5-1 and TRBJ2-7, reads KAGVTQTPRYLIKTRGQQVTLSCSPISGHRSVSWYQQTPGQGLQFLFEYFSETQRNKGNFPGRFSGRQFSNSRSEMNVSTLELGDSALYLCASSLDTGQGVPPCFGPGTRLTVT.

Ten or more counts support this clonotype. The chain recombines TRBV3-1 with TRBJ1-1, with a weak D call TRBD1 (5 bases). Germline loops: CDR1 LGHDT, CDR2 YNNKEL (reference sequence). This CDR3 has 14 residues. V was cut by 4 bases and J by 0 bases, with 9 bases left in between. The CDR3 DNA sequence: TGTGCCAGCAGCCCGCAGGGTTTGAACACTGAAGCTTTCTTT. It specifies CASSPQGLNTEAFF.

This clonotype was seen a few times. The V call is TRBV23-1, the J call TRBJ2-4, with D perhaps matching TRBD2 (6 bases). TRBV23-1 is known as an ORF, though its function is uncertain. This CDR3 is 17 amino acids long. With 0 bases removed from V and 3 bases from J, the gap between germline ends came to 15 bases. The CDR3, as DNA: TGCGCCAGCAGTCAATCGAGGCGGGGCCTGGGCAAAAACATTCAGTACTTC. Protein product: CASSQSRRGLGKNIQYF.

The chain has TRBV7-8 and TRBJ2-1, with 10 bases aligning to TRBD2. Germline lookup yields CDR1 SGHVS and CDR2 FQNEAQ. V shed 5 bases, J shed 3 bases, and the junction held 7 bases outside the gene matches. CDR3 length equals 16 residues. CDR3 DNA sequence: TGTGCCAGCAGCCCGAGCGGGGGGGCCCTCTACAATGAGCAGTTCTTC. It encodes CASSPSGGALYNEQFF.

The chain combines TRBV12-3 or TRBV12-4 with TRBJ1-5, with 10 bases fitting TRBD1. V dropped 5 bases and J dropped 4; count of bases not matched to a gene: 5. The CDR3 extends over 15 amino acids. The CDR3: CASSERTGGNQPQHF. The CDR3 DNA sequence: TGTGCCAGCAGTGAGAGGACAGGGGGAAATCAGCCCCAGCATTTT.

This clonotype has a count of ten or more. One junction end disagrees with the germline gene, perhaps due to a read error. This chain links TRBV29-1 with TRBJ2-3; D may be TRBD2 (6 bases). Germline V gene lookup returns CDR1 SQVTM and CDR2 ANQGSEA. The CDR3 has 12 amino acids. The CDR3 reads CSVEPSAARQDF. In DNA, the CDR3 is TGCAGCGTTGAACCTAGCGCGGCCCGGCAGGATTTT.

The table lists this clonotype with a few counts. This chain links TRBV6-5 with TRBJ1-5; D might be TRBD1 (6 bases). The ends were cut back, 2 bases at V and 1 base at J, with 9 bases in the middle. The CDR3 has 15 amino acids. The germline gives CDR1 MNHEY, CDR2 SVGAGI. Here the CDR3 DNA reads TGTGCCAGCAGTTACAACAGGGAGAGCAATCAGCCCCAGCATTTT. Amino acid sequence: CASSYNRESNQPQHF.

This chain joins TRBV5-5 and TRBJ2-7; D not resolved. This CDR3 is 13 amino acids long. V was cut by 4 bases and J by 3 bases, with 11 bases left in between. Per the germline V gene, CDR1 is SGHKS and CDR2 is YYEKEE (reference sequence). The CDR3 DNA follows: TGTGCCAGCAGCGTCTCGACGGGCTACGAGCAGTACTTC. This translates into CASSVSTGYEQYF.